Shown below are 15 T cell receptor beta chains from a single sample sequenced in a study of blood T cells in healthy people across ages (dated by TCRdb to about 2015). The library was made by 5' RACE. TCRdb shows the sequencer as Illumina HiSeq 2500. A second roughly 6 to 12 cycle PCR used a sample-barcoded 5' primer and a J-beta primer mix. Clones were called with MiXCR by TCRdb after fastp trimmed the public reads at Q25, and only in-frame beta chains were retained. CDR3 protein sequences are deduplicated, and each keeps its most common genes and DNA. This sample comprises 600,000 or so distinct CDR3 sequences, more than 45% of them detected only once. Clones ranked in the top ten supply 20% to 25% of the sample. Sequenced material: blood. The receptors were sampled from an elderly man in good health.

Written as DNA, the CDR3 is TGTGCCAGCAGCTTTGGTGGCGGGAGGGCCAATGAGCAGTTCTTC. Protein product: CASSFGGGRANEQFF. The rearrangement joins TRBV7-3 to TRBJ2-1; 9 bases are a match to TRBD2. Germline trimming cut 3 bases from V and 6 bases from J; bases unmatched to any gene: 6. Per the germline V gene, CDR1 is SGHTA and CDR2 is FQGTGA. The length of the CDR3 is 15 residues.

The V and J genes are TRBV6-1 and TRBJ2-3, with 8 bases aligning to TRBD2. Germline values: CDR1 MNHNS, CDR2 SASEGT. V lost 11 bases and J lost 4; bases outside the gene matches: 11. The CDR3 runs 14 residues. CDR3 nucleotides: TGTGCCTGCACCTGGACTAGCAGTCCAGATACGCAGTATTTT. This encodes CACTWTSSPDTQYF.

The J gene is TRBJ2-4, the V gene TRBV15; D is possibly TRBD1 or TRBD2 (7 bases each). V was pared by 0 bases and J by 3 bases, with 24 bases between. The length of the CDR3 is 20 residues. Germline lookup yields CDR1 LNHNV and CDR2 YYDKDF (reference sequence). The CDR3 coding sequence is TGTGCCACCAGCAGAGATCTTGGCAGGGGGGGTGTTTTGGTCAAAAACATTCAGTACTTC. This encodes CATSRDLGRGGVLVKNIQYF. The full variable domain, its missing parts supplied by reference TRBV15 and TRBJ2-4, is DAMVIQNPRYQVTQFGKPVTLSCSQTLNHNVMYWYQQKSSQAPKLLFHYYDKDFNNEADTPDNFQSRRPNTSFCFLDIRSPGLGDTAMYLCATSRDLGRGGVLVKNIQYFGAGTRLSVL.

The genes are TRBV6-5 and TRBJ2-5; 9 bases agree with TRBD1. The DNA end is more similar to TRBJ2-7, so the J call may be wrong. The CDR3 has 15 residues. Germline V lookup: CDR1 MNHEY, CDR2 SVGAGI. CDR3 amino acids: CASTSSGTGYHEQYF. The CDR3 coding sequence is TGTGCCAGCACTTCTTCCGGGACAGGGTACCACGAGCAGTACTTC.

This chain joins TRBV6-6 and TRBJ1-5; 7 bases map to TRBD1. The ends lost 5 bases at V and 6 bases at J; junction bases unmatched: 7. CDR3 length: 14 amino acids. Germline CDR1 is MNHNY and CDR2 is SVGAGI (reference sequence). CDR3 bases: TGTGCCAGCAGTCCAGGACAGGCCCCTCAGCCCCAGCATTTT. Translated, it gives CASSPGQAPQPQHF.

Worth noting for this clonotype: This may be a read error: a much more frequent sequence differs by one nucleotide. The chain joins TRBV4-2 to TRBJ2-7; D not certain. Trimming pared 0 bases from V and 3 bases from J, leaving 6 bases between. Germline lookup yields CDR1 LGHNA and CDR2 YNFKEQ. The CDR3 runs to 13 residues. The CDR3 DNA follows: TGTGCCAGCAGCCAAGAAAGGAACTACGAGCAGTACTTC. Translation gives CASSQERNYEQYF.

This sequence joins TRBV6-2 or TRBV6-3 and TRBJ2-7, with 9 bases fitting TRBD2. With the DNA end fitting TRBJ2-5 better, the J assignment may be wrong. The CDR3 is made up of 16 amino acids. Germline V gene sequence: CDR1 MNHEY, CDR2 SVGEGT. The CDR3 DNA reads TGTGCCAGCAGTTATTACGGGGGACTAGCAATGGAGACCCAGTACTTC. This translates into CASSYYGGLAMETQYF.

This clonotype was seen more than once but under ten times. The chain combines TRBV18 with TRBJ1-1; D may be TRBD1 (6 bases). CDR1 and CDR2 (germline): KGHSH, LQKENI. Trimming left V 0 bases short and J 4 bases short, with 12 bases between. There are 15 residues in the CDR3. DNA of the CDR3: TGTGCCAGCTCACCACCTTGGGGGGGCGTCACTGAAGCTTTCTTT. Protein: CASSPPWGGVTEAFF.

There are a few counts of this clonotype. The chain couples TRBV5-1 to TRBJ2-1; D gene ambiguous. Germline V gives CDR1 SGHRS, CDR2 YFSETQ. The V end lost 5 bases, the J end lost 13 bases, and 22 bases lay between the germline ends. The CDR3 is 14 residues long. CDR3 sequence (DNA): TGCGCCAGCAGATCGACAAACGATAAAGAGACCCAGTTCTTC. It yields the protein CASRSTNDKETQFF.

Notes on this clonotype: One end of the junction is discordant with germline, which a read error may explain. The rearrangement joins TRBV15 to TRBJ2-5, with D maybe TRBD2 (6 bases). The DNA end favors TRBJ2-7, so the J call may be wrong. The CDR3 consists of 15 residues. CDR1 is LNHNV and CDR2 is YYDKDF in the germline V gene (reference sequence). Here the CDR3 DNA reads TGTGCCGCCAGTTTAGCGGACCAGACCTCCTACGAGCAGTACTTC. As protein: CAASLADQTSYEQYF.

The rearrangement links TRBV9 to TRBJ2-5, with TRBD2 matching over 8 bases. This CDR3 has 16 residues. The V gene end was trimmed by 3 bases and the J gene end by 5 bases; junction bases not matched to a gene: 12. Looked up from germline, CDR1 is SGDLS and CDR2 is YYNGEE. The CDR3 spells CASSETRLAIGETQYF. DNA of the CDR3: TGTGCCAGCAGCGAAACTCGACTAGCGATCGGGGAGACCCAGTACTTC.

There are many counts of this clonotype. The V and J genes are TRBV6-6 and TRBJ1-1, with D possibly TRBD1 on 5 matching bases. The CDR3 runs to 13 residues. Germline V gene sequence: CDR1 MNHNY, CDR2 SVGAGI (reference sequence). Trimming removed 2 bases at V and 10 bases at J, with 14 bases between. Written as DNA, the CDR3 is TGTGCCAGCAGTTACGAGGGGCTCGAATCAGCTTTCTTT. Translation: CASSYEGLESAFF.

The V gene is TRBV20-1, the J gene TRBJ1-4; a weak D match, TRBD1 (6 bases). CDR1 and CDR2 from the germline V gene are DFQATT and SNEGSKA (reference sequence). The ends were cut back, 6 bases at V and 8 bases at J, with 16 bases in the middle. The CDR3 length is 13 residues. CDR3 nucleotides: TGCAGTGCCACCACAGGGTATGGCGAAAAACTGTTTTTT. This codes for CSATTGYGEKLFF.

This chain connects TRBV12-3 or TRBV12-4 to TRBJ2-5; D is perhaps TRBD2 (6 bases). TRBJ2-7 explains the end of the DNA better; the J call may be wrong. The length of the CDR3 is 15 residues. CDR3 in amino acids: CASNTGPAGTYEQYF. The CDR3 nucleotides read TGTGCCAGCAATACTGGGCCCGCGGGGACCTACGAGCAGTACTTC.

To note about this clonotype: A read error may explain this, as a much larger clone is one base away. The V call is TRBV10-3, the J call TRBJ2-1, with 7 bases matching TRBD1. The DNA matches TRBJ2-7 better at its end, which makes the J call doubtful. Germline CDR1 is ENHRY and CDR2 is SYGVKD. CDR3 length equals 16 residues. As DNA, the CDR3 is TGTGCCATCAGTGAGTTCGGAGGACAGGTCCACAATGAGCAGTACTTC. Its protein product is CAISEFGGQVHNEQYF.